These 10 T cell receptor beta chains share one sample of origin, sequenced in a study of blood T cell repertoires in COVID-19. This table comes from immunoSEQ multiplex PCR, and its TCRdb copy is limited to in-frame clones, with some not included. This sample has under 60,000 clones, with approximately 82% found just once. Sample: peripheral blood. The receptors stem from a human donor in a cohort sampled during active COVID-19.

CDR3 nucleotide sequence: TGTGCCGGCGGGGGCTCTGGAAACACCATATATTTT. It specifies CAGGGSGNTIYF. The V gene is TRBV6-5, the J gene TRBJ1-3; TRBD1 might be the D (5 bases). V shed 11 bases and J shed 0 bases, with 8 bases lying between them. This CDR3 has 12 residues. Germline V gene data show CDR1 as MNHEY and CDR2 as SVGAGI.

This clone was seen a few times. This rearrangement joins TRBV27 to TRBJ1-2; possibly TRBD1 for D (5 bases). CDR3 length: 14 residues. Deletions cut 6 bases from V and 7 bases from J, with 18 bases between. CDR1 MNHEY and CDR2 SMNVEV come from the germline V gene (reference sequence). The CDR3 coding sequence is TGTGCCAGCAGACCAGGGCTCCCCGGCGGTGGCTACACCTTC. It yields the protein CASRPGLPGGGYTF.

V gene TRBV5-4 combines with J gene TRBJ2-3; D possibly corresponds to TRBD2 (7 bases). Trimming pared 7 bases from V and 1 base from J, leaving 13 bases between. The CDR3 has 14 amino acids. Germline loops: CDR1 SGHNT, CDR2 YYREEE (reference sequence). This CDR3 is CASYSGGRTDTQYF. The CDR3 nucleotides are TGTGCCAGCTACTCGGGGGGCCGCACAGATACGCAGTATTTT.

In this sample, this clone turned up once. The J gene is TRBJ1-2, the V gene TRBV27; 7 bases match TRBD1. This CDR3 has 16 residues. The V gene's germline CDR1 is MNHEY and CDR2 SMNVEV (reference sequence). Trimming removed 7 bases from V and 6 bases from J; junction bases left unmatched: 17. CDR3 nucleotides: TGTGCCAGCACCTATACTCCGGGACAGAGGTGGGATGGCTACACCTTC. Translation gives CASTYTPGQRWDGYTF.

The chain uses TRBV12-3 or TRBV12-4 and TRBJ2-7; maybe TRBD1 (6 bases). There are 13 residues in the CDR3. CDR3 sequence: CAPTITGIDEQYF. In DNA, the CDR3 is TGTGCGCCAACTATTACAGGGATCGACGAGCAGTACTTC.

This chain uses TRBV19 with TRBJ1-6; TRBD1 aligns across 8 bases. From germline, CDR1 is LNHDA and CDR2 SQIVND (reference sequence). The J segment lost 9 bases and the V segment lost 5 bases, leaving 6 bases of the junction unmatched. CDR3 length: 14 residues. The CDR3 DNA sequence: TGTGCCAGTAGTTTGGGACAGGTCACTTCACCCCTCCACTTT. Amino acid sequence: CASSLGQVTSPLHF.

In its sample, this clone was seen a few times. V gene TRBV7-8 combines with J gene TRBJ2-7; 7 nucleotides align to TRBD1. Germline trimming cut 7 bases from V and 2 bases from J; bases unmatched to any gene: 2. This CDR3 has 12 residues. Per the germline V gene, CDR1 is SGHVS and CDR2 is FQNEAQ. CDR3 sequence: CASKGGPYEQYF. The CDR3 nucleotides are TGTGCCAGCAAAGGGGGCCCCTACGAGCAGTACTTC.

This clone showed up just a few times. V gene TRBV15 combines with J gene TRBJ1-2; TRBD1 is a possible D gene (6 bases). CDR1 LNHNV and CDR2 YYDKDF come from the germline V gene (reference sequence). This CDR3 region has 18 residues. V lost 0 bases, J lost 0 bases, and 17 bases lay in between. The CDR3 protein is CATSREAPGTPTNYGYTF. DNA of the CDR3: TGTGCCACCAGCAGAGAGGCGCCAGGGACACCCACTAACTATGGCTACACCTTC. The variable domain in full, completed from reference TRBV15 and TRBJ1-2, reads DAMVIQNPRYQVTQFGKPVTLSCSQTLNHNVMYWYQQKSSQAPKLLFHYYDKDFNNEADTPDNFQSRRPNTSFCFLDIRSPGLGDTAMYLCATSREAPGTPTNYGYTFGSGTRLTVV.

This chain links TRBV6-4 with TRBJ1-2, with 7 bases identical to TRBD1. Germline CDR1 reads MRHNA; CDR2 reads SNTAGT. The CDR3 sequence is 16 residues long. Trimming removed 0 bases from V and 4 bases from J; junction bases left unmatched: 8. CDR3 in amino acids: CASSDSAGGGIYGYTF. The CDR3 nucleotides read TGTGCCAGCAGTGACTCGGCAGGGGGTGGTATCTATGGCTACACCTTC.

The rearrangement links TRBV12-3 or TRBV12-4 to TRBJ1-5, with 7 bases matching TRBD1. The CDR3 is made up of 13 amino acids. J lost 6 bases, V lost 6 bases, and 5 bases had no gene match. DNA for the CDR3: TGTGCCAGCAGCCTGACAGGGTTTCAGCCCCAGCATTTT. As protein: CASSLTGFQPQHF.